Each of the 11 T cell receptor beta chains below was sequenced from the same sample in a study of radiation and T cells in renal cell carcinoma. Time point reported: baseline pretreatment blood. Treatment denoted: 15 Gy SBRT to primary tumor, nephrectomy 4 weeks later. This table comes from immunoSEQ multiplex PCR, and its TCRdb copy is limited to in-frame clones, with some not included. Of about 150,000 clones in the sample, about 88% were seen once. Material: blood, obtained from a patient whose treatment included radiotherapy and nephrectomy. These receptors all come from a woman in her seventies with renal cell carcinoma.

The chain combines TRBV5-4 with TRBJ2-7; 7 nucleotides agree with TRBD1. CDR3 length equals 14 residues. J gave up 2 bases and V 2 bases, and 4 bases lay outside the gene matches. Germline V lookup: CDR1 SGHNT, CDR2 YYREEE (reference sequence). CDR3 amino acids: CASSFGTAPYEQYF. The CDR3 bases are TGTGCCAGCAGCTTCGGGACAGCGCCCTACGAGCAGTACTTC.

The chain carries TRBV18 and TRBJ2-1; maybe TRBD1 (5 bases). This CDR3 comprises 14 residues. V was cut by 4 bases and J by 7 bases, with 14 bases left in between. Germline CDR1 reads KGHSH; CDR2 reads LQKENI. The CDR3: CASSRRADGNEQFF. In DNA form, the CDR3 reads TGTGCCAGCTCACGCAGGGCGGATGGAAATGAGCAGTTCTTC.

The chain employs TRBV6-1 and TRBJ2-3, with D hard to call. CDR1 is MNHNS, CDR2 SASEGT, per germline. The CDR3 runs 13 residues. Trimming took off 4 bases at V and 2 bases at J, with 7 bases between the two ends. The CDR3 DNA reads TGTGCCAGCAGTGTGGATGACACAGATACGCAGTATTTT. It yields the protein CASSVDDTDTQYF.

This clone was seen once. This CDR3 is CSVVNLAGGSDTQYF. CDR3 DNA sequence: TGCAGCGTTGTCAATCTAGCGGGAGGGTCAGATACGCAGTATTTT. The V gene is TRBV29-1, the J gene TRBJ2-3; 12 bases are shared with TRBD2. CDR1 is SQVTM and CDR2 is ANQGSEA in the germline V gene. The CDR3 is made up of 15 amino acids. V lost 4 bases and J lost 4; bases outside the gene matches: 6.

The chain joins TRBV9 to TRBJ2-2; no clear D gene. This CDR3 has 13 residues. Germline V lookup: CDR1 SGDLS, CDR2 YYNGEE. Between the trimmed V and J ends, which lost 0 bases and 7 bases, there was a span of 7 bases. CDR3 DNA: TGTGCCAGCAGCGTAGACGGGTACGGGGAGCTGTTTTTT. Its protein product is CASSVDGYGELFF.

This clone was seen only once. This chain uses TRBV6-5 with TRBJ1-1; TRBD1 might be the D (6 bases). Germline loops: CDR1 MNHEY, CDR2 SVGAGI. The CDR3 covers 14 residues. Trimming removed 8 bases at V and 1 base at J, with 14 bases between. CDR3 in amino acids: CASCLRTENTEAFF. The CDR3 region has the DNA TGTGCCAGCTGTCTACGGACAGAGAACACTGAAGCTTTCTTT.

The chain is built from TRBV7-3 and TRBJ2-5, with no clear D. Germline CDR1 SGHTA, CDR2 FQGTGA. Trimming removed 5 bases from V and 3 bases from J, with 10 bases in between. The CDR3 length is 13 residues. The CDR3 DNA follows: TGTGCCAGCAGCGTCAGTCTCAAAGAGACCCAGTACTTC. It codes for CASSVSLKETQYF.

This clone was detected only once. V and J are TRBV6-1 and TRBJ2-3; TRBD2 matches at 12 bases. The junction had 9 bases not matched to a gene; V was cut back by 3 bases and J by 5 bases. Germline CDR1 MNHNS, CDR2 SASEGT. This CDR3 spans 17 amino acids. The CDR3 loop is CASSDPPSGGAGDTQYF. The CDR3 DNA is TGTGCCAGCAGTGACCCCCCTAGCGGGGGGGCCGGAGATACGCAGTATTTT.

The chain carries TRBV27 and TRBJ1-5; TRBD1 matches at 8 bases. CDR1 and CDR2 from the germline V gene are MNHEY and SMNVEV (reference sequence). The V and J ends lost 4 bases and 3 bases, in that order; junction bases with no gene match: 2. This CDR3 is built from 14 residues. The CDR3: CASSSTGANQPQHF. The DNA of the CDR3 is TGTGCCAGCAGTTCGACAGGGGCCAATCAGCCCCAGCATTTT.

In DNA form, the CDR3 reads TGTGCCAGCAGCTTGGAGGGACACTTGAACACTGAAGCTTTCTTT. Translation gives CASSLEGHLNTEAFF. The V and J genes are TRBV5-5 and TRBJ1-1, with D perhaps matching TRBD1 (6 bases). Trimming removed 0 bases from V and 0 bases from J, with 9 bases in between. CDR3 length: 15 residues. The germline V gene has CDR1 SGHKS and CDR2 YYEKEE (reference sequence).

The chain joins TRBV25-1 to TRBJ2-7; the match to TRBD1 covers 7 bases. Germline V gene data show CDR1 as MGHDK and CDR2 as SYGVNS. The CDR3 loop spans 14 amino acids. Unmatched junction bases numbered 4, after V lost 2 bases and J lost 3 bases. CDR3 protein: CASSEPGQNYEQYF. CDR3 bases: TGTGCCAGCAGTGAACCGGGACAGAACTACGAGCAGTACTTC.